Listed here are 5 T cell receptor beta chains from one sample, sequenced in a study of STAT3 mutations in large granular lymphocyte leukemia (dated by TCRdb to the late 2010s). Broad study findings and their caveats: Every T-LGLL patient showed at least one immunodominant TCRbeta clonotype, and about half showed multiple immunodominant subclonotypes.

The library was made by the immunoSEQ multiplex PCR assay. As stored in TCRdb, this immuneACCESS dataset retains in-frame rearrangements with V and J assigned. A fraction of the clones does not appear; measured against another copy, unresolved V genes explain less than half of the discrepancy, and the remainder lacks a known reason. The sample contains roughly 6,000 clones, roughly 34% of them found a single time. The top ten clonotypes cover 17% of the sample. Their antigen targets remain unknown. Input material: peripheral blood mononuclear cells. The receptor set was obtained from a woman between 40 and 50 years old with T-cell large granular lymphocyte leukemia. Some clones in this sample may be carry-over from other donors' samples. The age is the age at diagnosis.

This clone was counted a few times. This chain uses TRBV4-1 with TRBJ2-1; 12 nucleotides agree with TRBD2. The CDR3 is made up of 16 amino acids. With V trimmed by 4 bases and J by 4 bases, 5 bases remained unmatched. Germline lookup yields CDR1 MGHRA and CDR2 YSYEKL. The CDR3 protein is CASSRSGLAGYNEQFF. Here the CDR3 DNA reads TGCGCCAGCAGCCGAAGTGGACTAGCGGGGTACAATGAGCAGTTCTTC.

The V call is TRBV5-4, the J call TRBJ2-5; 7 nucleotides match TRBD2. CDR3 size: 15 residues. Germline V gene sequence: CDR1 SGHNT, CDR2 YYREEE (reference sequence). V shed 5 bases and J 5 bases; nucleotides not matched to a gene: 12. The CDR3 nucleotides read TGTGCCAGCAGATCTGCCGGGGGGAGTTCGGAGACCCAGTACTTC. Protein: CASRSAGGSSETQYF. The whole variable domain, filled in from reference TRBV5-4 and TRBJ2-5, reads ETGVTQSPTHLIKTRGQQVTLRCSSQSGHNTVSWYQQALGQGPQFIFQYYREEENGRGNFPPRFSGLQFPNYSSELNVNALELDDSALYLCASRSAGGSSETQYFGPGTRLLVL.

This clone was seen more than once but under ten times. The CDR3, as DNA: TGTGCTAGTGGTTTATGGACAACCGGTGGGGCTTTCTTT. Protein: CASGLWTTGGAFF. This chain links TRBV12-5 with TRBJ1-1; a possible D gene is TRBD1 (5 bases). The V gene's germline CDR1 is LGHNT and CDR2 FRNRAP. There are 13 residues in the CDR3. Trimming stripped 3 bases from V and 11 bases from J, with 16 bases between.

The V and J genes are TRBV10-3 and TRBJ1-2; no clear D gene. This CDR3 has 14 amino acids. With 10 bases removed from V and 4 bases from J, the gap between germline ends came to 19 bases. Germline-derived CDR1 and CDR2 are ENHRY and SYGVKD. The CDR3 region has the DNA TGTGCCACCGCTACGGACCGCCGCCCCTATGGCTACACCTTC. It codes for CATATDRRPYGYTF.

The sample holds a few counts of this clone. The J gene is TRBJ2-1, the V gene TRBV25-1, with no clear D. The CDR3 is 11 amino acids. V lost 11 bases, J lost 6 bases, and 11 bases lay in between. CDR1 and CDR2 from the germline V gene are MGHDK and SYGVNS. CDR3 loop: CAVSEVNEQFF. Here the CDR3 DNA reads TGTGCCGTTTCAGAGGTCAATGAGCAGTTCTTC.